One T cell receptor (beta chain) is described in this entry. The antigen is unknown. With 60 Vbeta and 13 Jbeta primers, the PCR was carried out. TCRdb's copy holds only in-frame clones and misses some; the assay was immunoSEQ multiplex PCR. The table lists roughly 120,000 clones, 73% of them singletons. Germline-derived CDR1 and CDR2 are SGHAT and FQNNGV. The CDR3 runs to 11 residues. The ends were cut back, 5 bases at V and 11 bases at J, with 12 bases in the middle. The entry originates in a study of cytomegalovirus exposure and HLA in healthy donors. Notes on the study in general: In a later analysis, parvovirus B19, influenza, CMV and Epstein-Barr virus appeared linked to several top co-occurrence clusters. According to the study, 150 to 200 TCR beta chains were cytomegalovirus-associated. A later analysis found that most CMV-associated TCR beta chains appeared HLA-restricted.

The TCR originated in a man aged 55 to 70 in good health and CMV-seropositive. The sequencing sample was made of PBMCs. The V gene is TRBV11-2, the J gene TRBJ2-5, with D possibly TRBD2 on 6 matching bases. The CDR3 spells CASSQGLPQYF. The CDR3, as DNA: TGTGCCAGCAGCCAGGGACTTCCACAGTACTTC.